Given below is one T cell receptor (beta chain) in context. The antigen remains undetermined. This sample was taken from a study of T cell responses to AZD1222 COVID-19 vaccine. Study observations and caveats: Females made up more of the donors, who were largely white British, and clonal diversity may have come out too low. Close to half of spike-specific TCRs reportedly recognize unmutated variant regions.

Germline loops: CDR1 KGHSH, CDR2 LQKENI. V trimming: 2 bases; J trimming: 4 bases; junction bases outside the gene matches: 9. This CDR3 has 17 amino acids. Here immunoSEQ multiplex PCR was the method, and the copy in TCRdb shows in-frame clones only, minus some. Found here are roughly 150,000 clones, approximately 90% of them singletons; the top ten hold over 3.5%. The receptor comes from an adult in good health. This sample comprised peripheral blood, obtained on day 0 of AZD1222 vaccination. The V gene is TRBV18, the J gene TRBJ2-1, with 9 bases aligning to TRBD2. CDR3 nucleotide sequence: TGTGCCAGCTCACCAAGGACTAGCGTGAAGATTTACAATGAGCAGTTCTTC. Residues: CASSPRTSVKIYNEQFF.